Listed below are T cell receptor beta chains from one sample, sequenced in a study of identical twins. MiXCR, run by TCRdb on the 5' RACE reads, gives a single entry per CDR3 protein. The data hold more than 400,000 distinct CDR3 sequences, with about 15% observed a single time. This same sample was also part of a study on yellow fever vaccine responses in identical twins.

The source material was CD4+ T cells sorted from blood. These receptors all stem from a woman aged 18-30 years in good health. Both conserved end residues are part of each CDR3. Each record gives: clone size, D gene, V gene, J gene, CDR3 protein, CDR3 DNA. D genes are given only for firm matches. A row's size may be missing; if present it is once, few, many or a size class.

clone size: .
D gene: TRBD1
V gene: TRBV7-9
J gene: TRBJ2-2
CDR3 protein: CASRGQGGAPTGELFF
CDR3 DNA: TGTGCCAGCAGGGGACAAGGGGGCGCCCCCACCGGGGAGCTGTTTTTT

clone size: few
D gene: .
V gene: TRBV10-3
J gene: TRBJ2-1
CDR3 protein: CAIQAGGANEQFF
CDR3 DNA: TGTGCCATACAGGCCGGGGGTGCCAATGAGCAGTTCTTC

clone size: many
D gene: .
V gene: TRBV5-1
J gene: TRBJ1-2
CDR3 protein: CASSTLGRNYGYTF
CDR3 DNA: TGCGCCAGCAGCACACTAGGGAGGAACTATGGCTACACCTTC

clone size: few
D gene: TRBD1
V gene: TRBV10-3
J gene: TRBJ2-1
CDR3 protein: CAISEGTGGYEQFF
CDR3 DNA: TGTGCCATCAGTGAAGGGACAGGGGGCTATGAGCAGTTCTTC

clone size: few
D gene: .
V gene: TRBV29-1
J gene: TRBJ2-1
CDR3 protein: CSVVGMAGLYNEQFF
CDR3 DNA: TGCAGCGTTGTCGGTATGGCGGGCCTCTACAATGAGCAGTTCTTC

clone size: few
D gene: .
V gene: TRBV24-1
J gene: TRBJ2-7
CDR3 protein: CATSDPGGHEQYF
CDR3 DNA: TGTGCCACCAGTGACCCTGGAGGGCACGAGCAGTACTTC

clone size: .
D gene: .
V gene: TRBV28
J gene: TRBJ1-2
CDR3 protein: CASSLFLGGYTF
CDR3 DNA: TGTGCCAGCAGTTTATTCCTCGGCGGCTACACCTTC

clone size: few
D gene: TRBD1
V gene: TRBV7-8
J gene: TRBJ1-6
CDR3 protein: CASSPRDRLPLYPRGSPLHF
CDR3 DNA: TGTGCCAGCAGCCCACGGGACAGACTCCCCCTTTACCCCAGGGGTTCACCCCTCCACTTT

clone size: .
D gene: .
V gene: TRBV27
J gene: TRBJ1-2
CDR3 protein: CASSLSPGVGGYTF
CDR3 DNA: TGTGCCAGCAGTTTATCCCCAGGGGTGGGGGGCTACACCTTC

clone size: .
D gene: .
V gene: TRBV20-1
J gene: TRBJ2-1
CDR3 protein: CSASFFLSNNEQFF
CDR3 DNA: TGCAGTGCTAGTTTTTTCCTGTCAAACAATGAGCAGTTCTTC

clone size: .
D gene: .
V gene: TRBV6-6
J gene: TRBJ2-3
CDR3 protein: CASSLLMAQYF
CDR3 DNA: TGTGCCAGCAGTCTTTTAATGGCGCAGTATTTT

clone size: many
D gene: TRBD2
V gene: TRBV29-1
J gene: TRBJ2-3
CDR3 protein: CSVARTSGGTDTQYF
CDR3 DNA: TGCAGCGTCGCACGGACTAGTGGGGGGACAGATACGCAGTATTTT

clone size: .
D gene: TRBD2
V gene: TRBV19
J gene: TRBJ2-2
CDR3 protein: CASSYSSGGKIGELFF
CDR3 DNA: TGTGCCAGTAGTTATTCTAGCGGGGGAAAGATCGGGGAGCTGTTTTTT

clone size: few
D gene: TRBD1
V gene: TRBV11-2
J gene: TRBJ2-1
CDR3 protein: CASRVGQGPYNEQFF
CDR3 DNA: TGTGCCAGCAGGGTGGGACAGGGGCCCTACAATGAGCAGTTCTTC

clone size: .
D gene: .
V gene: TRBV5-1
J gene: TRBJ2-7
CDR3 protein: CASSFVPGTPYEQYF
CDR3 DNA: TGCGCCAGCAGCTTCGTCCCCGGGACCCCCTACGAGCAGTACTTC

clone size: few
D gene: .
V gene: TRBV14
J gene: TRBJ2-5
CDR3 protein: CASSQVGKQETQYF
CDR3 DNA: TGTGCCAGCAGCCAAGTTGGCAAACAAGAGACCCAGTACTTC

clone size: few
D gene: .
V gene: TRBV12-3/TRBV12-4
J gene: TRBJ2-1
CDR3 protein: CASTGYRQGTSYNEQFF
CDR3 DNA: TGTGCCAGCACCGGTTACCGTCAGGGTACATCCTACAATGAGCAGTTCTTC

clone size: .
D gene: .
V gene: TRBV2
J gene: TRBJ2-2
CDR3 protein: CASSESHSGELFF
CDR3 DNA: TGTGCCAGCAGTGAATCTCACTCCGGGGAGCTGTTTTTT

clone size: many
D gene: TRBD1
V gene: TRBV7-8
J gene: TRBJ1-4
CDR3 protein: CASSGGPKTGNEKLFF
CDR3 DNA: TGTGCCAGCAGCGGAGGTCCGAAGACAGGGAATGAAAAACTGTTTTTT

clone size: few
D gene: TRBD1
V gene: TRBV12-3/TRBV12-4
J gene: TRBJ2-7
CDR3 protein: CASSLHQRGYLTGADEQYF
CDR3 DNA: TGTGCCAGCAGTTTACACCAGAGGGGATACCTGACAGGGGCCGACGAGCAGTACTTC

clone size: many
D gene: .
V gene: TRBV12-3/TRBV12-4
J gene: TRBJ1-1
CDR3 protein: CASSPQVTEAFF
CDR3 DNA: TGTGCCAGCAGTCCCCAGGTCACTGAAGCTTTCTTT

clone size: few
D gene: TRBD2
V gene: TRBV12-3/TRBV12-4
J gene: TRBJ2-7
CDR3 protein: CASSLTAGGVYEQYF
CDR3 DNA: TGTGCCAGCAGTTTAACGGCGGGAGGGGTCTACGAGCAGTACTTC

clone size: few
D gene: .
V gene: TRBV20-1
J gene: TRBJ2-7
CDR3 protein: CSASAPSYEQYF
CDR3 DNA: TGCAGTGCGTCAGCACCCTCCTACGAGCAGTACTTC

clone size: .
D gene: .
V gene: TRBV3-1
J gene: TRBJ1-5
CDR3 protein: CASSPVPSNQPQHF
CDR3 DNA: TGTGCCAGCAGCCCCGTCCCTAGCAATCAGCCCCAGCATTTT

clone size: .
D gene: .
V gene: TRBV7-3
J gene: TRBJ2-6
CDR3 protein: CASSLTSGSGANVLTF
CDR3 DNA: TGTGCCAGCAGCTTAACTTCTGGCTCTGGGGCCAACGTCCTGACTTTC

clone size: few
D gene: TRBD2
V gene: TRBV7-3
J gene: TRBJ2-1
CDR3 protein: CASSVASGTYNEQFF
CDR3 DNA: TGTGCCAGCAGCGTGGCTAGCGGGACCTACAATGAGCAGTTCTTC

clone size: .
D gene: .
V gene: TRBV3-1
J gene: TRBJ2-3
CDR3 protein: CASSPRQNSGTDTQYF
CDR3 DNA: TGTGCCAGCAGCCCACGACAGAACTCGGGCACAGATACGCAGTATTTT

clone size: .
D gene: .
V gene: TRBV5-5
J gene: TRBJ2-7
CDR3 protein: CASSLSRGTYEQYF
CDR3 DNA: TGTGCCAGCAGCTTGTCCAGGGGAACCTACGAGCAGTACTTC

clone size: many
D gene: .
V gene: TRBV20-1
J gene: TRBJ1-2
CDR3 protein: CSASLASNYGYTF
CDR3 DNA: TGCAGTGCTAGTTTGGCCTCTAACTATGGCTACACCTTC

clone size: few
D gene: .
V gene: TRBV3-1
J gene: TRBJ2-7
CDR3 protein: CASSQNRYEQYF
CDR3 DNA: TGTGCCAGCAGCCAAAACCGCTACGAGCAGTACTTC

clone size: many
D gene: .
V gene: TRBV7-8
J gene: TRBJ2-2
CDR3 protein: CASSLNDGEVGELFF
CDR3 DNA: TGTGCCAGCAGCTTAAATGACGGGGAAGTCGGGGAGCTGTTTTTT

clone size: few
D gene: .
V gene: TRBV24-1
J gene: TRBJ2-4
CDR3 protein: CATSDAQGGKNIQYF
CDR3 DNA: TGTGCCACCAGTGACGCTCAGGGAGGCAAAAACATTCAGTACTTC

clone size: few
D gene: .
V gene: TRBV29-1
J gene: TRBJ2-1
CDR3 protein: CSVEGGGSEQFF
CDR3 DNA: TGCAGCGTTGAGGGCGGTGGGAGTGAGCAGTTCTTC

clone size: many
D gene: .
V gene: TRBV28
J gene: TRBJ2-5
CDR3 protein: CASSRGTEETQYF
CDR3 DNA: TGTGCCAGCAGTCGCGGGACGGAAGAGACCCAGTACTTC

clone size: few
D gene: .
V gene: TRBV12-3/TRBV12-4
J gene: TRBJ2-3
CDR3 protein: CASSLGRDADTQYF
CDR3 DNA: TGTGCCAGCAGTTTAGGCAGGGACGCAGATACGCAGTATTTT

clone size: few
D gene: .
V gene: TRBV12-3/TRBV12-4
J gene: TRBJ2-2
CDR3 protein: CASTPQGTGELFF
CDR3 DNA: TGTGCCAGCACCCCCCAGGGGACCGGGGAGCTGTTTTTT

clone size: .
D gene: .
V gene: TRBV12-3/TRBV12-4
J gene: TRBJ1-2
CDR3 protein: CASRTTGYGYTF
CDR3 DNA: TGTGCCAGCAGGACGACGGGCTATGGCTACACCTTC

clone size: .
D gene: .
V gene: TRBV7-8
J gene: TRBJ2-3
CDR3 protein: CASSLGGARRTDTQYF
CDR3 DNA: TGTGCCAGCAGCTTAGGAGGTGCACGACGCACAGATACGCAGTATTTT

clone size: few
D gene: .
V gene: TRBV4-1
J gene: TRBJ2-5
CDR3 protein: CASSQAILETQYF
CDR3 DNA: TGCGCCAGCAGCCAAGCTATATTAGAGACCCAGTACTTC

clone size: many
D gene: TRBD1
V gene: TRBV7-6
J gene: TRBJ2-5
CDR3 protein: CASSSVRDREETQYF
CDR3 DNA: TGTGCCAGCAGCTCAGTCCGGGACAGGGAAGAGACCCAGTACTTC

clone size: few
D gene: .
V gene: TRBV27
J gene: TRBJ2-5
CDR3 protein: CASSLLLAETQYF
CDR3 DNA: TGTGCCAGCAGTTTACTGCTAGCGGAGACCCAGTACTTC

clone size: many
D gene: .
V gene: TRBV12-3/TRBV12-4
J gene: TRBJ2-3
CDR3 protein: CASSSARRLNTDTQYF
CDR3 DNA: TGTGCCAGCAGTTCGGCCAGGCGCCTTAACACAGATACGCAGTATTTT

clone size: .
D gene: .
V gene: TRBV2
J gene: TRBJ2-7
CDR3 protein: CANTPALPPNEQYF
CDR3 DNA: TGTGCCAACACCCCGGCACTACCCCCCAACGAGCAGTACTTC

clone size: .
D gene: TRBD1
V gene: TRBV5-1
J gene: TRBJ1-1
CDR3 protein: CASSLNYIRTGATEAFF
CDR3 DNA: TGCGCCAGCAGCTTGAATTACATTCGGACAGGGGCCACTGAAGCTTTCTTT

clone size: .
D gene: .
V gene: TRBV12-3/TRBV12-4
J gene: TRBJ2-5
CDR3 protein: CASSSNFGDETQYF
CDR3 DNA: TGTGCCAGCAGTTCCAATTTTGGGGATGAGACCCAGTACTTC

clone size: few
D gene: TRBD2
V gene: TRBV2
J gene: TRBJ2-5
CDR3 protein: CACGLAGTPAQETQYF
CDR3 DNA: TGTGCCTGTGGACTAGCGGGAACCCCTGCCCAAGAGACCCAGTACTTC